This T cell receptor beta chain was captured by sequencing in a study of cytomegalovirus exposure and HLA in healthy donors. V shed 3 bases and J shed 2 bases, with 4 bases lying between them. The CDR3 totals 11 residues. The germline CDR1 and CDR2 sequences are DFQATT and SNEGSKA (reference sequence). With respect to this clone: Antigen unknown.

The PCR was carried out with 60 Vbeta primers and 13 Jbeta primers. Profiled with immunoSEQ multiplex PCR; TCRdb holds only in-frame clones, not every one. Among roughly 170,000 clones, roughly 87% were seen once, and the ten largest hold 1.6%. Study-level findings and limits: An analysis was carried out at a later point. It showed that HLA-associated TCR beta chains were more clonally expanded than equally common non-associated chains. Presence/absence analyses assumed roughly uniform sequencing depth across donors, which may not hold.

The V gene is TRBV20-1, the J gene TRBJ1-1; D gene ambiguous. The sequencing sample was made of PBMCs. The clonotype originates from a man in his forties or fifties in good health and CMV-seronegative. The CDR3, as DNA: TGCAGTGCTAGGAGTAACACTGAAGCTTTCTTT. It is translated as CSARSNTEAFF.